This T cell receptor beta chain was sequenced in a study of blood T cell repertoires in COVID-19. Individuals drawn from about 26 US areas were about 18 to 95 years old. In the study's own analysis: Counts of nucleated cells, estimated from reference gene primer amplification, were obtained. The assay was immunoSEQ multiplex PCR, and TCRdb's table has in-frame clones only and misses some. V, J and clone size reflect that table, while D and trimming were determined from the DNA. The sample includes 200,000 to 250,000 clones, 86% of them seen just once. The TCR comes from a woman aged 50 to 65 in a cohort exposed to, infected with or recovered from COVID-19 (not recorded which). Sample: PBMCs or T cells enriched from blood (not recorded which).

The CDR3 coding sequence is TGCAGCGTTGCCGTTAACACTGAAGCTTTCTTT. Translating gives CSVAVNTEAFF. The chain carries TRBV29-1 and TRBJ1-1; D remains ambiguous. The germline CDR1 and CDR2 sequences are SQVTM and ANQGSEA. This CDR3 contains 11 residues. V lost 4 bases and J 2 bases, leaving 5 bases between the germline ends. The full variable domain, its missing parts supplied by reference TRBV29-1 and TRBJ1-1, is SAVISQKPSRDICQRGTSLTIQCQVDSQVTMMFWYRQQPGQSLTLIATANQGSEATYESGFVIDKFPISRPNLTFSTLTVSNMSPEDSSIYLCSVAVNTEAFFGQGTRLTVV.